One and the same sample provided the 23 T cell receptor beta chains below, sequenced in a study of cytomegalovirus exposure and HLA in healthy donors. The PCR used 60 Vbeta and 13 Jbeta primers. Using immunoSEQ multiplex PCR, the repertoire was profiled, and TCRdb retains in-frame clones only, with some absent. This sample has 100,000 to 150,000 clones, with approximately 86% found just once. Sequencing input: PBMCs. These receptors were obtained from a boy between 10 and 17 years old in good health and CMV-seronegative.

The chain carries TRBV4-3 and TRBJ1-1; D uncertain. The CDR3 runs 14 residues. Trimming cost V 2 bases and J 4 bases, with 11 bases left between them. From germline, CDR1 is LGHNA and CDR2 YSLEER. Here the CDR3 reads CASSQSNSCTEAFF. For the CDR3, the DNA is TGCGCCAGCAGCCAAAGCAACAGTTGCACTGAAGCTTTCTTT.

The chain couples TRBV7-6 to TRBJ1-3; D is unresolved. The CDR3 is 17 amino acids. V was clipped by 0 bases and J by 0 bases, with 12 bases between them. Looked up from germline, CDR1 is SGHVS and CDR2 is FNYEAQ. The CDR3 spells CASSLAGSMVSGNTIYF. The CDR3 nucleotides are TGTGCCAGCAGCTTAGCAGGGAGTATGGTCTCTGGAAACACCATATATTTT.

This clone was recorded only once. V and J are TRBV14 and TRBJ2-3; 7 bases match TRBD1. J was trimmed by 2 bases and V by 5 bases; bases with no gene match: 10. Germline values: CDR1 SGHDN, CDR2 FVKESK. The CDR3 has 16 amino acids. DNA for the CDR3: TGTGCCAGCAGCAAACACAGGGGAGAAAACACAGATACGCAGTATTTT. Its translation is CASSKHRGENTDTQYF.

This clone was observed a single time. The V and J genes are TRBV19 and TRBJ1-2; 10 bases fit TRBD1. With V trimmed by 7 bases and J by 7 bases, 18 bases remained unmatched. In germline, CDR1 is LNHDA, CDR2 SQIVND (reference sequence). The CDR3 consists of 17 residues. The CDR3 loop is CASNQRTGGRTGVGYTF. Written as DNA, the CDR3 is TGTGCCAGTAATCAACGGACAGGGGGTCGGACGGGTGTTGGCTACACCTTC.

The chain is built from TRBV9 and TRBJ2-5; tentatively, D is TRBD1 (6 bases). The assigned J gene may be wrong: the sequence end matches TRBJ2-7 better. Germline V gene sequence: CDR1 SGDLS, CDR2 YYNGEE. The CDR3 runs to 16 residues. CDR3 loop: CASSAGARTGVSEQYF. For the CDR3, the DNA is TGTGCCAGCAGCGCAGGGGCGCGGACCGGGGTATCCGAGCAGTACTTC.

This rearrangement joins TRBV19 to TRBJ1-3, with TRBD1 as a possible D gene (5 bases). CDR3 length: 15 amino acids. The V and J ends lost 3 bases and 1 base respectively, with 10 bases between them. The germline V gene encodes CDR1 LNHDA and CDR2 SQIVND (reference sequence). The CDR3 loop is CASSITAGSGNTIYF. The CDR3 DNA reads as TGTGCCAGTAGTATTACGGCAGGGTCTGGAAACACCATATATTTT.

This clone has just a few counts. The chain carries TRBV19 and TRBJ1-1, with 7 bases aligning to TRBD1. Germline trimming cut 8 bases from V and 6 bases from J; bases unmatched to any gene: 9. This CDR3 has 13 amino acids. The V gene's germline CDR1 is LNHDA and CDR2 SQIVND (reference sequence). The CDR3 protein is CASVRTTGAEAFF. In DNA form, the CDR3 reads TGTGCCAGTGTCAGAACCACAGGGGCTGAAGCTTTCTTT.

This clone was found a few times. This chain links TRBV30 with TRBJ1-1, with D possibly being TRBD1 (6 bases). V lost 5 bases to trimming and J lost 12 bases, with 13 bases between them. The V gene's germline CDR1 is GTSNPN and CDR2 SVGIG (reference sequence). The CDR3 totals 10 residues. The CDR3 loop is CAWEPGQSFF. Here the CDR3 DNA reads TGTGCCTGGGAACCGGGACAATCTTTCTTT.

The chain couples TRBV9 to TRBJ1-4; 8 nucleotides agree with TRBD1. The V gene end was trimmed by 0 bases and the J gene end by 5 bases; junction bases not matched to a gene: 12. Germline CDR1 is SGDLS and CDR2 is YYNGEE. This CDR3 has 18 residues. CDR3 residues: CASSVADRGGPANEKLFF. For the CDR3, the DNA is TGTGCCAGCAGCGTAGCCGACAGGGGAGGCCCTGCCAATGAAAAACTGTTTTTT. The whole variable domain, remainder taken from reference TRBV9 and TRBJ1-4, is DSGVTQTPKHLITATGQRVTLRCSPRSGDLSVYWYQQSLDQGLQFLIQYYNGEERAKGNILERFSAQQFPDLHSELNLSSLELGDSALYFCASSVADRGGPANEKLFFGSGTQLSVL.

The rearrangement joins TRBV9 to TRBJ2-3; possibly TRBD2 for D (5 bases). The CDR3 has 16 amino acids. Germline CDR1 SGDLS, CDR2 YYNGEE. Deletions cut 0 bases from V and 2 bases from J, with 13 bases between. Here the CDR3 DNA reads TGTGCCAGCAGCGTAGCACTAGGATGGGACACAGATACGCAGTATTTT. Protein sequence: CASSVALGWDTDTQYF.

For the CDR3, the DNA is TGTGCCACCAGCAGAGATCGTGGCGGGAGGGGATACGAGCAGTACTTC. Its translation: CATSRDRGGRGYEQYF. The chain is built from TRBV15 and TRBJ2-7, with 9 nucleotides matching TRBD2. J lost 4 bases, V lost 0 bases, and 7 bases had no gene match. The germline V gene has CDR1 LNHNV and CDR2 YYDKDF (reference sequence). The CDR3 loop spans 16 amino acids.

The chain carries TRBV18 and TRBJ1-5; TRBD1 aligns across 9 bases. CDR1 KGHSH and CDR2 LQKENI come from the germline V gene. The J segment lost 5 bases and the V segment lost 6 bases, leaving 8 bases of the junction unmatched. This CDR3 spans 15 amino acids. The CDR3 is CASSPNRTGDQPQHF. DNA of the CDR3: TGTGCCAGCTCGCCTAACCGGACAGGGGATCAGCCCCAGCATTTT.

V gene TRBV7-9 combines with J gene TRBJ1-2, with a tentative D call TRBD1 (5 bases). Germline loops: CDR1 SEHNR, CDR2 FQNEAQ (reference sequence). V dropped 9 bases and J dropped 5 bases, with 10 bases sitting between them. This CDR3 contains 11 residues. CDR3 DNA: TGTGCCAGTCGGGGGGATTATGGCTACACCTTC. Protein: CASRGDYGYTF.

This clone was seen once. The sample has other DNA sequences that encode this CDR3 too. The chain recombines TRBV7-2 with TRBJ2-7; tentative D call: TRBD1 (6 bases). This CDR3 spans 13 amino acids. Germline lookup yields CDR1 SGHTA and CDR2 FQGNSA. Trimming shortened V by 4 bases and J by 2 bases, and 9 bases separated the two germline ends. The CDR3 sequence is CASSSGQTYEQYF. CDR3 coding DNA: TGTGCCAGCAGCTCGGGACAAACCTACGAGCAGTACTTC.

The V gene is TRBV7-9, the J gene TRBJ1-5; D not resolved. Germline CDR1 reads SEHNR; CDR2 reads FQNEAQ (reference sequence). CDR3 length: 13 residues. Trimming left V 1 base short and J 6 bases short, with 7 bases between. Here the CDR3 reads CASSLGTGQPQHF. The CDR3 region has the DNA TGTGCCAGCAGCTTAGGAACGGGTCAGCCCCAGCATTTT.

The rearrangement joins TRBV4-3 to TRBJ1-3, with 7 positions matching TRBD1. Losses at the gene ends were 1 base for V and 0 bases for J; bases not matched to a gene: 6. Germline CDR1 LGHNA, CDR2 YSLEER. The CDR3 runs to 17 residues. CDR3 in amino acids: CASSQVTGSHSGNTIYF. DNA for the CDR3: TGCGCCAGCAGCCAAGTGACAGGGTCCCACTCTGGAAACACCATATATTTT.

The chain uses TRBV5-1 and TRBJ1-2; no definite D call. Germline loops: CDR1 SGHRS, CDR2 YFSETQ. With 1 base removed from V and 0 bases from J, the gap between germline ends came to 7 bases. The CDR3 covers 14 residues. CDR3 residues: CASSLSSTNYGYTF. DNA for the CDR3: TGCGCCAGCAGCTTGTCGTCTACTAACTATGGCTACACCTTC.

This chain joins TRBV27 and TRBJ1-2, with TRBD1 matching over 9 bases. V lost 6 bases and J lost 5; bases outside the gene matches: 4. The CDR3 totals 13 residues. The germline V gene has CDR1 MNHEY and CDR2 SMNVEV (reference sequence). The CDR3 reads CASSRDRAYGYTF. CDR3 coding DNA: TGTGCCAGCAGCCGGGACAGGGCTTATGGCTACACCTTC.

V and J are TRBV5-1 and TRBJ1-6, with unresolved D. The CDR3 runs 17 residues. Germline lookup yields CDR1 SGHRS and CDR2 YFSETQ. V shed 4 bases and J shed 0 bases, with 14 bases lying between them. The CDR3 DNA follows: TGCGCCAGCAGCATACAGAGCCCCAGCTCCTATAATTCACCCCTCCACTTT. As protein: CASSIQSPSSYNSPLHF.

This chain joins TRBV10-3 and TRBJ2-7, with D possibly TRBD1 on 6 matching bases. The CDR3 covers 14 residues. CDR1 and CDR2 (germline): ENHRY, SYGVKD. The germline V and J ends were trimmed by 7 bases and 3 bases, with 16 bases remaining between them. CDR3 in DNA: TGTGCCATCACGACAGGTCCCCTAAGCTACGAGCAGTACTTC. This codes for CAITTGPLSYEQYF.

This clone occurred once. The DNA of the CDR3 is TGTGCCAGCAGCTGGGACAGCGTTACCGAGCAGTACTTC. Protein sequence: CASSWDSVTEQYF. V gene TRBV5-6 combines with J gene TRBJ2-5; TRBD1 matches at 7 bases. The J call is uncertain, as TRBJ2-7 better fits the DNA end. Germline V lookup: CDR1 SGHDT, CDR2 YYEEEE. The CDR3 loop spans 13 amino acids.

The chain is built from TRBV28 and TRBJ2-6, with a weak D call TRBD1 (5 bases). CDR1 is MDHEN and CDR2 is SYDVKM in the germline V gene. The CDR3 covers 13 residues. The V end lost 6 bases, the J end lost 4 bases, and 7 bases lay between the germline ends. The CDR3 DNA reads TGTGCCAGCAGGGGGCGGGGGGCCAACGTCCTGACTTTC. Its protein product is CASRGRGANVLTF.

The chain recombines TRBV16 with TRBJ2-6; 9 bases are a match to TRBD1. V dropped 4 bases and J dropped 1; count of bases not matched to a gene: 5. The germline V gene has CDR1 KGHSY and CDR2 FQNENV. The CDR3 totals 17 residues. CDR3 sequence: CASSPHRGLSGANVLTF. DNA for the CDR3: TGTGCCAGCAGCCCCCACAGGGGGCTTTCTGGGGCCAACGTCCTGACTTTC.